This paragraph reports one T cell receptor beta chain. V was cut by 4 bases and J by 4 bases, with 20 bases left in between. The CDR3 runs 17 residues. Germline CDR1 and CDR2: SGHTA and FQGNSA. This sample stems from a study of blood T cell repertoires in COVID-19. Study overall: Spain, Italy and the United States supplied samples that represented acute and convalescent COVID-19. The analysed material was cDNA or gDNA that came from T cells, B-cell-depleted T cells, or PBMCs.

Source study methods: Reference gene primer amplification in the assay estimated nucleated cell counts. The method was immunoSEQ multiplex PCR; TCRdb's version includes in-frame clones alone and lacks a portion of them. For V, J and clone size, that table is used; D and trimming come from the DNA. The repertoire consists of more than 300,000 clones, with 88% occurring once and the leading ten covering approximately 1.6%. The chain couples TRBV7-2 to TRBJ2-1; D may be TRBD1 (6 bases). Sequencing was performed on peripheral blood. The TCR comes from a woman aged 25 to 39 with COVID-19, enrolled during active disease. Here the CDR3 reads CASSSHTGGGSYNEQFF. CDR3 sequence (DNA): TGTGCCAGCAGCTCGCACACTGGGGGCGGTTCATACAATGAGCAGTTCTTC.